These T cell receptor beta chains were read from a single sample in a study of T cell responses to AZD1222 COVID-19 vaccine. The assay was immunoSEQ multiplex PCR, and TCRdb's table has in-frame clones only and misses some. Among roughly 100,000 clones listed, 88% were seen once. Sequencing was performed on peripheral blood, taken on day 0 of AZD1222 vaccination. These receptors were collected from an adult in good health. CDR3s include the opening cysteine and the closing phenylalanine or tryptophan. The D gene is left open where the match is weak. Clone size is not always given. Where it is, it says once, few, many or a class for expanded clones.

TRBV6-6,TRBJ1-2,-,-,TGTGCCAGCAGTTACTCGGGCCATTCCTACACCTTC,CASSYSGHSYTF
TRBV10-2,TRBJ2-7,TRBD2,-,TGCGCCAGCAGTGTAGTCCCTATGGTAGCGGGGGCCCCCTACGAGCAGTACTTC,CASSVVPMVAGAPYEQYF
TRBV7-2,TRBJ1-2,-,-,TGTGCCAGCAGCGTAGCCAGTGGTAACTATGGCTACACCTTC,CASSVASGNYGYTF
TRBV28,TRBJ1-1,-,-,TGTGCCAGCAGTCCTGCCGGGGAACCCAACACTGAAGCTTTCTTT,CASSPAGEPNTEAFF
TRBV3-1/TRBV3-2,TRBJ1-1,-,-,TGTGCCAGCAGCCTTTCGGGGGGGACCACTGAAGCTTTCTTT,CASSLSGGTTEAFF
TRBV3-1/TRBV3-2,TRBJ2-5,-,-,TGTGCCAGCAGCCCTCGGTTGGGGGGCCCCCAAGAGACCCAGTACTTC,CASSPRLGGPQETQYF
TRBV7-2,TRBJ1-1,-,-,TGTGCCAGCAGCCCCTACCAGGGCCCGAGCACTGAAGCTTTCTTT,CASSPYQGPSTEAFF
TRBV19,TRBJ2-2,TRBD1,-,TGTGCCAGTAGTTACGGGACAGGGGACACCGGGGAGCTGTTTTTT,CASSYGTGDTGELFF
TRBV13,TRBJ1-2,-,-,TGTGCCAGCAGCTTAATTGCGGCAGCAAATACTAACTATGGCTACACCTTC,CASSLIAAANTNYGYTF
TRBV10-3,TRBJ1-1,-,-,TGTGCCATCAGTCCAGCGGCAGAGAACACTGAAGCTTTCTTT,CAISPAAENTEAFF
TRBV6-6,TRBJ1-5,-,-,TGTGCCAGCAGTTGGGGGGTAGACAGGAGCAATCAGCCCCAGCATTTT,CASSWGVDRSNQPQHF
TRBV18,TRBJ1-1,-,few,TGTGCCAGCTCACCACCGGAGGGAGGGAGTACTCGGGGAGCTTTCTTT,CASSPPEGGSTRGAFF
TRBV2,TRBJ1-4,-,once,TGTGCCAGCAACACCCCAACAACTAATGAAAAACTGTTTTTT,CASNTPTTNEKLFF
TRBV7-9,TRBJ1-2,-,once,TGTGCCAGCAGCGCCACAGGTGGGCCATATGGCTACACCTTC,CASSATGGPYGYTF
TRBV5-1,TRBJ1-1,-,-,TGCGCCAGCAGCGAGACGGGGCCTGAAGCTTTCTTT,CASSETGPEAFF
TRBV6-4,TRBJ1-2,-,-,TGTGCCAGCAGTGAAACGGGGCGACCTGGCTACACCTTC,CASSETGRPGYTF
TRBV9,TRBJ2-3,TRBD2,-,TGTGCCAGCAGCGTAGGAGCGGGGGGGCAAGATACGCAGTATTTT,CASSVGAGGQDTQYF
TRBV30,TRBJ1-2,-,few,TGTGCCTGGAGTGTGGACGGGAACTATGGCTACACCTTC,CAWSVDGNYGYTF
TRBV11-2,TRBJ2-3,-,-,TGTGCCAGCAGCCAGGGGCGGACCGCTAGGGATACGCAGTATTTT,CASSQGRTARDTQYF
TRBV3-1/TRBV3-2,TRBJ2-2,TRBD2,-,TGTGCCAGCAGCCGATACACTAGCGGGGGGGCTCCCGGGGAGCTGTTTTTT,CASSRYTSGGAPGELFF
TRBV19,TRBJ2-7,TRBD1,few,TGTGCCAGTAGTATTTTCGGGACAGTTCCAGCCGAGCAGTACTTC,CASSIFGTVPAEQYF
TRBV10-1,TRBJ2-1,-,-,TGCGCCAGCAGTGAAGTGTTTAGCTCTACCTACAATGAGCAGTTCTTC,CASSEVFSSTYNEQFF
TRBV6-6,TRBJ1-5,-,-,TGTGCCAGCAGTCCCACGGGGGCTGGGGATCAGCCCCAGCATTTT,CASSPTGAGDQPQHF
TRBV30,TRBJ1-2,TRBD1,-,TGTGCCTGGAGTCCGGACAGGGGGACCTATGGCTACACCTTC,CAWSPDRGTYGYTF
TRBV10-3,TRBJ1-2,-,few,TGTGCCATCAGTGATGGCGGGAAGGGGCACTATGGCTACACCTTC,CAISDGGKGHYGYTF